What follows is one TCR beta chain and its context. This sample stems from a study of blood T cell repertoires in COVID-19. The wider study: Material from acute and convalescent COVID-19 was sourced from the United States, Italy and Spain. The analysed material was cDNA or gDNA that came from T cells, B-cell-depleted T cells, or PBMCs.

Original handling: Scientists estimated how many nucleated cells there were by amplifying reference gene primers. Only in-frame clones appear in the TCRdb table, and some are missing; sequencing was by immunoSEQ multiplex PCR. The DNA gave D and trimming, while V, J and clone size come from that table. The sample has 200,000 to 300,000 clones, about 89% seen once. V lost 5 bases and J lost 5, with 15 bases in between. Germline-derived CDR1 and CDR2 are LNHNV and YYDKDF (reference sequence). This CDR3 spans 15 amino acids. Sequences were obtained from peripheral blood. The receptor comes from a man aged 40-55 years who had recovered from COVID-19. This sequence joins TRBV15 and TRBJ2-2; perhaps TRBD2 as D (6 bases). CDR3 residues: CATSSRLGKTGELFF. The CDR3 bases are TGTGCCACCAGCTCACGACTAGGAAAGACCGGGGAGCTGTTTTTT.